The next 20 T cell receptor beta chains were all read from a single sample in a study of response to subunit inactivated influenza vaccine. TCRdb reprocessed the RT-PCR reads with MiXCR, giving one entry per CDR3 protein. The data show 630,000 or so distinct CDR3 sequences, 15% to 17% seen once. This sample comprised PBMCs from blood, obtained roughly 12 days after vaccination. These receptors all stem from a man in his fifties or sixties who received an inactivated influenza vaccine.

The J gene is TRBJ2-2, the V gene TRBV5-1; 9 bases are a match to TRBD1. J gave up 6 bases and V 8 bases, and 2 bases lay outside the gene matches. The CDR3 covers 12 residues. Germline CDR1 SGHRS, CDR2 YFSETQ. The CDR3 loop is CASHRGPGELFF. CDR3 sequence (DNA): TGCGCCAGTCACAGGGGGCCCGGGGAGCTGTTTTTT.

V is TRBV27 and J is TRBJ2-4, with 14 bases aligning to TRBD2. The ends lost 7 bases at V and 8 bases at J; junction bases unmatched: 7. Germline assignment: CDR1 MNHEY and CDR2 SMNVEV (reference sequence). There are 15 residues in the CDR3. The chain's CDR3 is CASMTSGRAGDIQYF. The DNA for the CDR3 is TGTGCCAGCATGACTAGCGGGAGGGCCGGGGACATTCAGTACTTC.

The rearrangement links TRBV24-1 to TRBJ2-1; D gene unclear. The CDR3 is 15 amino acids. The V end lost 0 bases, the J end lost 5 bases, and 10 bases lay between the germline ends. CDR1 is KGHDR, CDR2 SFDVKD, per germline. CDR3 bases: TGTGCCACCAGTGATTTGCGTAGAGAAAACAATGAGCAGTTCTTC. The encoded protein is CATSDLRRENNEQFF.

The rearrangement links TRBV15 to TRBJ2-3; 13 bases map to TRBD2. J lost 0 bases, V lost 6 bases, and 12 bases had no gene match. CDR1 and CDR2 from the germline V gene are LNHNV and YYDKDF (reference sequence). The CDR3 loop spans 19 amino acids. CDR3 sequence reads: CATRPRLAGGTSSTDTQYF. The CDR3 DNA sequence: TGTGCCACCAGGCCCCGACTAGCGGGGGGAACATCTAGCACAGATACGCAGTATTTT.

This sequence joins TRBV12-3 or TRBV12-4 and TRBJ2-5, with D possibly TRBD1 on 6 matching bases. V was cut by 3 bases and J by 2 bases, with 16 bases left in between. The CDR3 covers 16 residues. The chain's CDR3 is CASSFMGRGGQETQYF. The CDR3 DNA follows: TGTGCCAGCAGTTTTATGGGTCGAGGGGGACAAGAGACCCAGTACTTC.

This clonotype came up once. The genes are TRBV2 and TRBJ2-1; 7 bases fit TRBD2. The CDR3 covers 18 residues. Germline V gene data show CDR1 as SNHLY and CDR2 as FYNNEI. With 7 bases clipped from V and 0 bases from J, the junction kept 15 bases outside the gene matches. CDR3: CASTGTTRSNLSYNEQFF. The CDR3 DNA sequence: TGTGCCAGCACGGGGACTACCCGCTCCAACCTCTCCTACAATGAGCAGTTCTTC.

CDR3 DNA: TGTGCCAGCAGTTCCCCTGGGGACCAAGAGACCCAGTACTTC. Protein product: CASSSPGDQETQYF. V is TRBV6-2 or TRBV6-3 and J is TRBJ2-5; D gene ambiguous. Germline lookup yields CDR1 MNHEY and CDR2 SVGEGT. V dropped 4 bases and J dropped 0 bases, with 9 bases sitting between them. The CDR3 is made up of 14 amino acids.

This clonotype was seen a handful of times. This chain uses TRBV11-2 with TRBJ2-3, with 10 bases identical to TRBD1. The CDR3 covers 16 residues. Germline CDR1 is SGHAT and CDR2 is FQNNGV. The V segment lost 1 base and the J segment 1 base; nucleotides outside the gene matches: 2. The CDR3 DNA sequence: TGTGCCAGCAGCTTAGCGGGGACAGGGGGCACAGATACGCAGTATTTT. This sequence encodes CASSLAGTGGTDTQYF. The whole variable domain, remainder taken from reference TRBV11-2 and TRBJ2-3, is EAGVAQSPRYKIIEKRQSVAFWCNPISGHATLYWYQQILGQGPKLLIQFQNNGVVDDSQLPKDRFSAERLKGVDSTLKIQPAKLEDSAVYLCASSLAGTGGTDTQYFGPGTRLTVL.

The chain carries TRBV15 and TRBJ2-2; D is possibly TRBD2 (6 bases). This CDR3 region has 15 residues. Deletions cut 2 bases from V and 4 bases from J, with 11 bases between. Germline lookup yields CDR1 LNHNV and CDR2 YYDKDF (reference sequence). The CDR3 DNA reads TGTGCCACCAGCAGACGGAGCGGGCCCACCGGGGAGCTGTTTTTT. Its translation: CATSRRSGPTGELFF.

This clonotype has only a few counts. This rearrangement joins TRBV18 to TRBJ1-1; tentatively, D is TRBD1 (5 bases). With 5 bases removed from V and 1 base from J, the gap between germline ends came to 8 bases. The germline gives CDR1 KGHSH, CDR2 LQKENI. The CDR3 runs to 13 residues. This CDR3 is CASSDSGNTEAFF. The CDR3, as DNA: TGTGCCAGCTCAGACAGCGGGAACACTGAAGCTTTCTTT.

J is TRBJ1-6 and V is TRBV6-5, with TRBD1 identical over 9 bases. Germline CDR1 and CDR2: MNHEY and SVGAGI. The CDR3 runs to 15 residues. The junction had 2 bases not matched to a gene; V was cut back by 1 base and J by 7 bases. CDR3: CASSYFGQGNSPLHF. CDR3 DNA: TGTGCCAGCAGTTACTTCGGACAGGGGAATTCACCCCTCCACTTT.

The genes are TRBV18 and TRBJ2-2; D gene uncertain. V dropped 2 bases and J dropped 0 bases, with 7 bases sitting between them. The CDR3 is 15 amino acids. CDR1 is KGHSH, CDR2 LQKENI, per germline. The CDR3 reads CASSPRSTNTGELFF. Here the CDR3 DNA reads TGTGCCAGCTCACCAAGGTCCACGAACACCGGGGAGCTGTTTTTT. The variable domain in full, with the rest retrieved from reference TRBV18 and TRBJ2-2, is NAGVMQNPRHLVRRRGQEARLRCSPMKGHSHVYWYRQLPEEGLKFMVYLQKENIIDESGMPKERFSAEFPKEGPSILRIQQVVRGDSAAYFCASSPRSTNTGELFFGEGSRLTVL.

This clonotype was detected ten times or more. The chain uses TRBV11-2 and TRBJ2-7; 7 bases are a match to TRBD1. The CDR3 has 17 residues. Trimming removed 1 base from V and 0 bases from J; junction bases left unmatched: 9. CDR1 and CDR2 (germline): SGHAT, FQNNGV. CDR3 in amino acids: CASSLVALTGSSYEQYF. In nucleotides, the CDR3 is TGTGCCAGCAGCTTAGTAGCGCTGACAGGGAGCTCCTACGAGCAGTACTTC.

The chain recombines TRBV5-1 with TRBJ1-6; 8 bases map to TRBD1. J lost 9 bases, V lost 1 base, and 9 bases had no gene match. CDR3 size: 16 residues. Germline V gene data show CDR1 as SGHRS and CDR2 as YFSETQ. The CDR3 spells CASSLQGTGVRSPLHF. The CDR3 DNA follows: TGCGCCAGCAGCTTGCAAGGGACAGGTGTTCGTTCACCCCTCCACTTT. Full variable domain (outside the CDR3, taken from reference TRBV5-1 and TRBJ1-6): KAGVTQTPRYLIKTRGQQVTLSCSPISGHRSVSWYQQTPGQGLQFLFEYFSETQRNKGNFPGRFSGRQFSNSRSEMNVSTLELGDSALYLCASSLQGTGVRSPLHFGNGTRLTVT.

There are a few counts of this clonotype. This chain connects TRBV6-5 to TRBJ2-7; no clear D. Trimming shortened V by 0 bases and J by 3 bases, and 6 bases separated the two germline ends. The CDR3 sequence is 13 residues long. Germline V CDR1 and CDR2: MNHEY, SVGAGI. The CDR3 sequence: CASSYSFGYEQYF. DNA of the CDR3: TGTGCCAGCAGTTACTCGTTCGGCTACGAGCAGTACTTC.

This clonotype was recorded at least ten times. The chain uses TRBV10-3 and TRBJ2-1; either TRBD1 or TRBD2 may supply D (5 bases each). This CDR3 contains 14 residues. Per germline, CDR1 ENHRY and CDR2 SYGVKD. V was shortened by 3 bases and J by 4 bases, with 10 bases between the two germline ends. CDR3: CAISDGGAYNEQFF. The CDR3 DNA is TGTGCCATCAGTGATGGGGGAGCATACAATGAGCAGTTCTTC.

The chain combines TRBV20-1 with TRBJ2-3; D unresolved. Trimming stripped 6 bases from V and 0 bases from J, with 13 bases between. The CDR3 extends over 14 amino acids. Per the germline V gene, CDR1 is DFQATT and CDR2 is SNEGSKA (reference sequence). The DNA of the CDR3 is TGCAGTGCCGGTAGTCCGGTTAGCACAGATACGCAGTATTTT. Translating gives CSAGSPVSTDTQYF.

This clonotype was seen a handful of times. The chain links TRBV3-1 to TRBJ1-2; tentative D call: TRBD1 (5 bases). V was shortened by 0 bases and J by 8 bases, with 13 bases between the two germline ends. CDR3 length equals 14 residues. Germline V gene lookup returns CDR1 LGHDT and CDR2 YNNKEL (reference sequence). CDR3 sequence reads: CASSQDSWGFGYTF. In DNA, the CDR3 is TGTGCCAGCAGCCAAGATAGCTGGGGCTTCGGCTACACCTTC.

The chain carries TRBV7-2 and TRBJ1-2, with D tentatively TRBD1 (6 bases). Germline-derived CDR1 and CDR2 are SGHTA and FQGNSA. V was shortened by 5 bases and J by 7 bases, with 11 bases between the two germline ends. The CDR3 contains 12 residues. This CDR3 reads CASSPRGFGYTF. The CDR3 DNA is TGTGCCAGCAGCCCCAGGGGTTTTGGCTACACCTTC.

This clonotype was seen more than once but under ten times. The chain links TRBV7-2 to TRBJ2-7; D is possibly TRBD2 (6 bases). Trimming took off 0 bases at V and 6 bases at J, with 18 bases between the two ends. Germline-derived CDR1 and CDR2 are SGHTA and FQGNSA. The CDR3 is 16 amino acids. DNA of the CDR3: TGTGCCAGCAGCTTAGCTGGGGCGGGACGCATCGGCGAGCAGTACTTC. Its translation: CASSLAGAGRIGEQYF.